This TCR beta chain was captured by sequencing in a study of T cell repertoires in cytomegalovirus infection. V lost 2 bases and J lost 6; bases outside the gene matches: 4. CDR1 is SGHDT, CDR2 YYEEEE, per germline. This CDR3 has 14 amino acids. With regard to this clonotype: Its antigen remains unidentified.

Via MiXCR, TCRdb re-called the reads, giving one row per CDR3 protein. This repertoire shows some 220,000 distinct CDR3 sequences, about 38% found once; its top ten account for 55% to 60%. The sample here was CD8+ T cells from cultured PBMCs, taken from culture after CMV antigen stimulation. The chain couples TRBV5-6 to TRBJ2-4; 8 nucleotides line up with TRBD2. The source of this sequence is a human donor in good health (CMV status not recorded). Some clones in this sample may be carry-over from other donors' samples. The CDR3 bases are TGTGCCAGCAGCTTCGGTAGCGGGGCAAACATTCAGTACTTC. It codes for CASSFGSGANIQYF.